These 31 T cell receptor beta chains originate from one sample sequenced in a study of cytomegalovirus exposure and HLA in healthy donors. The primer mix had 60 Vbeta and 13 Jbeta primers. The assay was immunoSEQ multiplex PCR, and TCRdb's table has in-frame clones only and misses some. The sample consists of under 110,000 clones, more than 80% of them appearing once. Sequenced material: PBMCs. Every receptor here comes from a man between 25 and 39 years old in good health and CMV-seronegative.

This rearrangement joins TRBV13 to TRBJ1-2; D is ambiguous. Trimming stripped 1 base from V and 4 bases from J, with 10 bases between. This CDR3 has 14 amino acids. The germline V gene encodes CDR1 PRHDT and CDR2 FYEKMQ (reference sequence). CDR3 residues: CASSLDLGSYGYTF. CDR3 DNA sequence: TGTGCCAGCAGCTTAGATCTGGGCAGCTATGGCTACACCTTC.

V and J are TRBV7-8 and TRBJ2-1, with TRBD1 matching 12 bases. There are 13 residues in the CDR3. V trimming: 11 bases; J trimming: 7 bases; junction bases outside the gene matches: 6. Germline lookup yields CDR1 SGHVS and CDR2 FQNEAQ. CDR3 in DNA: TGTGCCGGGGGGACAGGGGGCCGGAATGAGCAGTTCTTC. As protein: CAGGTGGRNEQFF. Complete variable domain (other parts from reference TRBV7-8 and TRBJ2-1): GAGVSQSPRYKVAKRGQDVALRCDPISGHVSLFWYQQALGQGPEFLTYFQNEAQLDKSGLPSDRFFAERPEGSVSTLKIQRTQQEDSAVYLCAGGTGGRNEQFFGPGTRLTVL.

V is TRBV6-1 and J is TRBJ1-1; TRBD1 aligns across 8 bases. Trimming removed 4 bases from V and 6 bases from J; junction bases left unmatched: 10. The germline V gene has CDR1 MNHNS and CDR2 SASEGT. The CDR3 runs 15 residues. The CDR3 DNA is TGTGCCAGCAGTGGCCCCTGGACAGGGCAAGCTGAAGCTTTCTTT. As protein: CASSGPWTGQAEAFF.

With regard to this clone: The sample holds other DNA sequences that translate to the same CDR3. The chain employs TRBV2 and TRBJ1-1, with unresolved D. The CDR3 is 13 amino acids. The germline V gene encodes CDR1 SNHLY and CDR2 FYNNEI. V lost 6 bases and J 3 bases, leaving 11 bases between the germline ends. The CDR3 region is CASSGEADTEAFF. The CDR3 DNA sequence: TGTGCCAGCAGCGGGGAGGCCGACACTGAAGCTTTCTTT. The complete variable domain, with remaining parts taken from reference TRBV2 and TRBJ1-1, reads EPEVTQTPSHQVTQMGQEVILRCVPISNHLYFYWYRQILGQKVEFLVSFYNNEISEKSEIFDDQFSVERPDGSNFTLKIRSTKLEDSAMYFCASSGEADTEAFFGQGTRLTVV.

The chain combines TRBV10-3 with TRBJ2-3; a weak D match, TRBD2 (5 bases). Germline loops: CDR1 ENHRY, CDR2 SYGVKD. The CDR3 runs 14 residues. V dropped 6 bases and J dropped 0 bases, with 10 bases sitting between them. The CDR3 protein is CAISSRGSTDTQYF. CDR3 nucleotide sequence: TGTGCCATCAGCTCCAGAGGGAGCACAGATACGCAGTATTTT.

This clone was seen a handful of times. The genes are TRBV27 and TRBJ1-5; a possible D gene is TRBD1 (5 bases). Germline V gene data show CDR1 as MNHEY and CDR2 as SMNVEV (reference sequence). Deletions cut 6 bases from V and 3 bases from J, with 15 bases between. This CDR3 is built from 15 residues. CDR3 bases: TGTGCCAGCAGAACCGACAAGGGGATCAATCAGCCCCAGCATTTT. Amino acids: CASRTDKGINQPQHF.

This rearrangement joins TRBV28 to TRBJ1-1, with D unresolved. The ends were cut back, 5 bases at V and 8 bases at J, with 12 bases in the middle. CDR3 size: 12 residues. In germline, CDR1 is MDHEN, CDR2 SYDVKM. The CDR3 sequence: CASSPLLQEAFF. For the CDR3, the DNA is TGTGCCAGCAGTCCTCTCCTACAGGAAGCTTTCTTT.

The chain couples TRBV5-1 to TRBJ2-3, with D maybe TRBD1 (6 bases). The V and J ends lost 5 bases and 3 bases respectively, with 10 bases between them. The germline V gene encodes CDR1 SGHRS and CDR2 YFSETQ. There are 13 residues in the CDR3. This CDR3 is CASRTGRTDTQYF. The DNA of the CDR3 is TGCGCCAGCAGGACAGGAAGGACAGATACGCAGTATTTT. Supplemented by reference TRBV5-1 and TRBJ2-3, the full variable domain reads KAGVTQTPRYLIKTRGQQVTLSCSPISGHRSVSWYQQTPGQGLQFLFEYFSETQRNKGNFPGRFSGRQFSNSRSEMNVSTLELGDSALYLCASRTGRTDTQYFGPGTRLTVL.

The chain couples TRBV30 to TRBJ2-1; TRBD2 matches at 7 bases. Germline assignment: CDR1 GTSNPN and CDR2 SVGIG (reference sequence). The V gene end was trimmed by 3 bases and the J gene end by 6 bases; junction bases not matched to a gene: 8. The CDR3 runs to 14 residues. CDR3 nucleotide sequence: TGTGCCTGGAGGCCCGCAGGGACTACCAATGAGCAGTTCTTC. It specifies CAWRPAGTTNEQFF.

This CDR3 is CAINPRDTGELFF. The CDR3 nucleotides are TGTGCCATCAACCCTAGAGACACCGGGGAGCTGTTTTTT. The V call is TRBV10-3, the J call TRBJ2-2, with no clear D. CDR1 and CDR2 (germline): ENHRY, SYGVKD. Trimming left V 7 bases short and J 3 bases short, with 9 bases between. The length of the CDR3 is 13 residues.

CDR3 loop: CASSRGIVNTEAFF. For the CDR3, the DNA is TGTGCCTCATCCAGGGGAATAGTGAACACTGAAGCTTTCTTT. The chain recombines TRBV30 with TRBJ1-1, with D perhaps TRBD1 (6 bases). Germline V gene data show CDR1 as GTSNPN and CDR2 as SVGIG (reference sequence). The CDR3 is made up of 14 amino acids. Trimming shortened V by 7 bases and J by 0 bases, and 15 bases separated the two germline ends.

The chain has TRBV5-6 and TRBJ1-4; D may be TRBD1 (5 bases). V was clipped by 4 bases and J by 8 bases, with 21 bases between them. The CDR3 extends over 16 amino acids. Germline values: CDR1 SGHDT, CDR2 YYEEEE. The CDR3 protein is CASSTRLEGQVEKLFF. The CDR3 DNA follows: TGTGCCAGCAGCACGCGCCTGGAGGGGCAGGTCGAAAAACTGTTTTTT.

The gene calls are TRBV30 and TRBJ2-7, with D tentatively TRBD1 (6 bases). Germline CDR1 is GTSNPN and CDR2 is SVGIG (reference sequence). Trimming shortened V by 4 bases and J by 6 bases, and 25 bases separated the two germline ends. The CDR3 loop spans 16 amino acids. The CDR3 here is CAWKRRNGGGRVEQYF. The CDR3 DNA reads TGTGCCTGGAAGAGACGGAATGGTGGGGGCAGGGTCGAGCAGTACTTC.

The J gene is TRBJ2-1, the V gene TRBV4-1; 7 bases fit TRBD2. The trim removed 6 bases at V and 0 bases at J, leaving 5 bases unmatched. Germline V gives CDR1 MGHRA, CDR2 YSYEKL. The CDR3 covers 15 residues. The CDR3: CASRQTSDSYNEQFF. The CDR3 DNA reads as TGCGCCAGCAGACAAACTAGCGACTCCTACAATGAGCAGTTCTTC.

The J gene is TRBJ2-7, the V gene TRBV7-2; TRBD1 is a possible D gene (5 bases). CDR1 and CDR2 from the germline V gene are SGHTA and FQGNSA. The V end lost 5 bases, the J end lost 4 bases, and 15 bases lay between the germline ends. The CDR3 totals 14 residues. The CDR3 nucleotides read TGTGCCAGCAGCCCCAGGGCCCTGGGGTACGAGCAGTACTTC. Its translation is CASSPRALGYEQYF.

V usage is TRBV9 and J usage is TRBJ2-3; the match to TRBD2 covers 11 bases. V gave up 0 bases and J gave up 2 bases; unmatched junction bases: 8. The CDR3 runs 18 residues. Germline V gene sequence: CDR1 SGDLS, CDR2 YYNGEE. The CDR3 DNA sequence: TGTGCCAGCAGCGTAGCGGGGACTAGCGGTAGATTCACAGATACGCAGTATTTT. Translating it yields CASSVAGTSGRFTDTQYF.

DNA for the CDR3: TGTGCCATCAGCGACAGGGACACTGAAGCTTTCTTT. This codes for CAISDRDTEAFF. V usage is TRBV10-3 and J usage is TRBJ1-1, with 7 bases lining up with TRBD1. Trimming removed 6 bases from V and 3 bases from J; junction bases left unmatched: 1. Germline loops: CDR1 ENHRY, CDR2 SYGVKD. The length of the CDR3 is 12 residues.

This chain joins TRBV6-1 and TRBJ2-3; D call uncertain. Trimming stripped 4 bases from V and 0 bases from J, with 11 bases between. Per the germline V gene, CDR1 is MNHNS and CDR2 is SASEGT. The CDR3 totals 15 residues. The DNA for the CDR3 is TGTGCCAGCAGTGTCAGGAAACCTAGCACAGATACGCAGTATTTT. This gives the protein CASSVRKPSTDTQYF.

The chain has TRBV5-5 and TRBJ2-1, with D tentatively TRBD1 (6 bases). From germline, CDR1 is SGHKS and CDR2 YYEKEE (reference sequence). V dropped 0 bases and J dropped 8 bases, with 18 bases sitting between them. This CDR3 has 16 residues. CDR3 nucleotide sequence: TGTGCCAGCAGCTTGGAAACAGGGCTCTTATTCTATGAGCAGTTCTTC. This encodes CASSLETGLLFYEQFF. The full variable domain, rest sourced from reference TRBV5-5 and TRBJ2-1, is DAGVTQSPTHLIKTRGQQVTLRCSPISGHKSVSWYQQVLGQGPQFIFQYYEKEERGRGNFPDRFSARQFPNYSSELNVNALLLGDSALYLCASSLETGLLFYEQFFGPGTRLTVL.

The chain uses TRBV4-2 and TRBJ2-7, with 8 bases fitting TRBD1. The CDR3 is 13 amino acids. The germline V gene encodes CDR1 LGHNA and CDR2 YNFKEQ. With 4 bases clipped from V and 5 bases from J, the junction kept 4 bases outside the gene matches. As DNA, the CDR3 is TGTGCCAGCAGCCTTGGACAGGGAAACGAGCAGTACTTC. It specifies CASSLGQGNEQYF.

The chain recombines TRBV6-4 with TRBJ2-7; 10 nucleotides align to TRBD1. Germline loops: CDR1 MRHNA, CDR2 SNTAGT. The CDR3 covers 14 residues. Unmatched junction bases numbered 3, after V lost 4 bases and J lost 3 bases. The DNA of the CDR3 is TGTGCCAGCAGTGCCGGGACAGGGGACTACGAGCAGTACTTC. Its translation: CASSAGTGDYEQYF.

This sequence joins TRBV5-6 and TRBJ2-5, with TRBD2 matching 13 bases. Germline V gene sequence: CDR1 SGHDT, CDR2 YYEEEE. This CDR3 spans 14 amino acids. The J segment lost 5 bases and the V segment lost 4 bases, leaving 2 bases of the junction unmatched. CDR3 DNA sequence: TGTGCCAGCAGCCCGACTAGCGGGGGGGAGACCCAGTACTTC. Residues: CASSPTSGGETQYF.

V is TRBV5-4 and J is TRBJ2-1; 7 bases are shared with TRBD1. Losses at the gene ends were 4 bases for V and 1 base for J; bases not matched to a gene: 5. The CDR3 has 15 residues. The germline gives CDR1 SGHNT, CDR2 YYREEE (reference sequence). The DNA of the CDR3 is TGTGCCAGCAGCCTAACGACAGGGTCCTACAATGAGCAGTTCTTC. Translated: CASSLTTGSYNEQFF. Filled out from reference TRBV5-4 and TRBJ2-1, the complete variable domain reads ETGVTQSPTHLIKTRGQQVTLRCSSQSGHNTVSWYQQALGQGPQFIFQYYREEENGRGNFPPRFSGLQFPNYSSELNVNALELDDSALYLCASSLTTGSYNEQFFGPGTRLTVL.

This clone is a singleton in its sample. The J gene is TRBJ2-7, the V gene TRBV6-5; D is possibly TRBD1 (5 bases). Germline values: CDR1 MNHEY, CDR2 SVGAGI. This CDR3 is 11 amino acids long. V lost 5 bases to trimming and J lost 10 bases, with 12 bases between them. CDR3 residues: CASSVRDNQYF. The CDR3 DNA is TGTGCCAGCAGTGTCAGGGATAATCAGTACTTC.

This chain uses TRBV5-3 with TRBJ2-2, with 9 bases fitting TRBD1. TRBV5-3 is an ORF, and what it does is uncertain. V shed 1 base, J shed 0 bases, and the junction held 4 bases outside the gene matches. The CDR3 runs 17 residues. CDR3 sequence reads: CARSLWDRVTNTGELFF. CDR3 bases: TGTGCCAGAAGCTTGTGGGACAGGGTTACGAACACCGGGGAGCTGTTTTTT.

V gene TRBV2 combines with J gene TRBJ2-4, with D uncertain. The CDR3 loop spans 14 amino acids. V was shortened by 6 bases and J by 3 bases, with 12 bases between the two germline ends. The germline V gene encodes CDR1 SNHLY and CDR2 FYNNEI. CDR3 sequence reads: CASRFTQVKNIQYF. The CDR3 nucleotides are TGTGCCAGCAGGTTCACCCAGGTCAAAAACATTCAGTACTTC.

V and J are TRBV9 and TRBJ1-3, with a weak D call TRBD1 (5 bases). The CDR3 totals 17 residues. CDR1 is SGDLS, CDR2 YYNGEE, per germline. V was clipped by 3 bases and J by 2 bases, with 18 bases between them. In DNA form, the CDR3 reads TGTGCCAGCAGCGCCGGGGCCGGGGGGACTACTGGAAACACCATATATTTT. Its translation is CASSAGAGGTTGNTIYF.

The rearrangement links TRBV5-1 to TRBJ2-3, with 10 bases fitting TRBD1. The CDR3 totals 15 residues. Per germline, CDR1 SGHRS and CDR2 YFSETQ. After removal of 2 bases from V and 3 bases from J, the junction contained 3 bases not matched to a gene. CDR3 coding DNA: TGCGCCAGCAGCTTTCCGGGACAGGGGACAGATACGCAGTATTTT. Its translation: CASSFPGQGTDTQYF.

V usage is TRBV19 and J usage is TRBJ2-7, with 9 bases lining up with TRBD1. Germline loops: CDR1 LNHDA, CDR2 SQIVND (reference sequence). The length of the CDR3 is 15 residues. Unmatched junction bases numbered 8, after V lost 5 bases and J lost 3 bases. In DNA, the CDR3 is TGTGCCAGTAGTGTCCCGGGACAGGGAGTCTACGAGCAGTACTTC. Translating gives CASSVPGQGVYEQYF.

The chain uses TRBV5-4 and TRBJ1-2; D is unresolved. Germline CDR1 and CDR2: SGHNT and YYREEE (reference sequence). V was pared by 2 bases and J by 2 bases, with 13 bases between. The CDR3 runs 15 residues. Here the CDR3 reads CASSFPSGPNYGYTF. The CDR3 DNA reads TGTGCCAGCAGCTTTCCATCTGGGCCCAACTATGGCTACACCTTC.

The gene calls are TRBV4-3 and TRBJ2-6; tentatively, D is TRBD2 (6 bases). CDR1 LGHNA and CDR2 YSLEER come from the germline V gene. The V end lost 0 bases, the J end lost 0 bases, and 12 bases lay between the germline ends. This CDR3 is built from 18 residues. The CDR3 nucleotides read TGCGCCAGCAGCCAAGATCTGCGGGATAGCTCTGGGGCCAACGTCCTGACTTTC. It specifies CASSQDLRDSSGANVLTF.